A single sample is the source of the 18 T cell receptor beta chains below, sequenced in a study of shared clonotypes between healthy human individuals. Repertoires were generated with immunoSEQ multiplex PCR, while TCRdb's copy carries only in-frame clones and drops some. Of roughly 2.1 million clones in the sample, around 93% were seen once. It was CD45RO-negative cells, positively selected for CCR7, that made up naive CD8 cells, with terminally differentiated effector memory CD45RA+ cells excluded. Specimen: naive CD8+ T cells from PBMCs. These receptors were collected from a man between 18 and 29 years old in good health. Some clones in this sample may be carry-over from other donors' samples.

The chain joins TRBV30 to TRBJ2-1; 9 nucleotides match TRBD2. With 2 bases clipped from V and 6 bases from J, the junction kept 11 bases outside the gene matches. The V gene's germline CDR1 is GTSNPN and CDR2 SVGIG (reference sequence). The CDR3 length is 16 residues. The CDR3 here is CAWSIFSGRRRNEQFF. The CDR3 bases are TGTGCCTGGAGTATCTTTAGCGGGAGAAGGCGCAATGAGCAGTTCTTC. The full variable domain, with the rest looked up from reference TRBV30 and TRBJ2-1, is SQTIHQWPATLVQPVGSPLSLECTVEGTSNPNLYWYRQAAGRGLQLLFYSVGIGQISSEVPQNLSASRPQDRQFILSSKKLLLSDSGFYLCAWSIFSGRRRNEQFFGPGTRLTVL.

The chain employs TRBV7-6 and TRBJ2-6; the D gene is possibly TRBD1 (6 bases). The length of the CDR3 is 16 residues. V was pared by 3 bases and J by 2 bases, with 11 bases between. The V gene's germline CDR1 is SGHVS and CDR2 FNYEAQ. In nucleotides, the CDR3 is TGTGCCAGCAGCTTTACGAAGGGGGCTGGGGCCAACGTCCTGACTTTC. Translation gives CASSFTKGAGANVLTF.

This chain joins TRBV2 and TRBJ2-3; 13 positions match TRBD2. CDR1 and CDR2 from the germline V gene are SNHLY and FYNNEI. V lost 6 bases, J lost 5 bases, and 5 bases stayed unmatched. This CDR3 is 15 amino acids long. DNA of the CDR3: TGTGCCAGCAGCGGGACTAGCGGGAAGAAAGATACGCAGTATTTT. Its translation is CASSGTSGKKDTQYF.

The chain combines TRBV11-2 with TRBJ2-7; 7 nucleotides align to TRBD2. This CDR3 region has 16 residues. V dropped 2 bases and J dropped 4; count of bases not matched to a gene: 11. Germline CDR1 and CDR2: SGHAT and FQNNGV. The CDR3 loop reads CASSLSLPSGSYEQYF. CDR3 DNA sequence: TGTGCCAGCAGCTTATCATTGCCTAGCGGTTCGTACGAGCAGTACTTC.

The chain carries TRBV9 and TRBJ2-1; 10 bases agree with TRBD2. Germline V gene data show CDR1 as SGDLS and CDR2 as YYNGEE. Trimming at V came to 0 bases and at J to 8 bases, leaving 8 bases not matched to a gene. The CDR3 extends over 16 amino acids. CDR3 protein: CASSVVVGLAEDEQFF. In DNA form, the CDR3 reads TGTGCCAGCAGCGTAGTTGTTGGACTAGCGGAGGATGAGCAGTTCTTC.

The V call is TRBV9, the J call TRBJ2-1; a weak D match, TRBD2 (5 bases). CDR3 size: 17 residues. CDR1 is SGDLS and CDR2 is YYNGEE in the germline V gene. The germline V and J ends were trimmed by 0 bases and 0 bases, with 13 bases remaining between them. As DNA, the CDR3 is TGTGCCAGCAGCGTAGCTAAGGCGGGTCCCTCCTACAATGAGCAGTTCTTC. This encodes CASSVAKAGPSYNEQFF.

The rearrangement links TRBV27 to TRBJ1-2; D is undetermined. CDR1 is MNHEY and CDR2 is SMNVEV in the germline V gene (reference sequence). The CDR3 length is 13 residues. The V end lost 8 bases, the J end lost 4 bases, and 14 bases lay between the germline ends. CDR3 nucleotide sequence: TGTGCCAGCCATAATCCGGGTGGCTATGGCTACACCTTC. Its translation: CASHNPGGYGYTF.

The rearrangement joins TRBV7-9 to TRBJ2-4; the D gene is possibly TRBD2 (6 bases). Trimming took off 5 bases at V and 0 bases at J, with 14 bases between the two ends. CDR1 is SEHNR, CDR2 FQNEAQ, per germline (reference sequence). This CDR3 region has 16 residues. CDR3 sequence: CASSPGRGIAKNIQYF. The CDR3 DNA is TGTGCCAGCAGCCCGGGACGGGGGATAGCCAAAAACATTCAGTACTTC.

The rearrangement links TRBV27 to TRBJ2-3; D gene uncertain. The V gene's germline CDR1 is MNHEY and CDR2 SMNVEV (reference sequence). V lost 1 base, J lost 4 bases, and 9 bases lay in between. The CDR3 contains 14 residues. The CDR3: CASSLYVEADTQYF. Here the CDR3 DNA reads TGTGCCAGCAGTTTATACGTCGAGGCAGATACGCAGTATTTT.

The V gene is TRBV6-6, the J gene TRBJ2-7; D not resolved. Trimming removed 6 bases from V and 2 bases from J, with 17 bases in between. The CDR3 spans 15 residues. The V gene's germline CDR1 is MNHNY and CDR2 SVGAGI (reference sequence). CDR3 region: CASSRTRPSTYEQYF. CDR3 bases: TGTGCCAGCAGCCGAACACGACCAAGTACCTACGAGCAGTACTTC.

This clone was recorded only once. Other DNA sequences from this sample encode an identical CDR3 as well. The CDR3 here is CASSQEPGVNTEAFF. CDR3 sequence (DNA): TGCGCCAGCAGCCAAGAGCCCGGAGTGAACACTGAAGCTTTCTTT. The chain joins TRBV4-1 to TRBJ1-1; D unclear. The V and J ends lost 0 bases and 0 bases respectively, with 8 bases between them. Per the germline V gene, CDR1 is MGHRA and CDR2 is YSYEKL. The length of the CDR3 is 15 residues.

This clone was recorded only once. This chain uses TRBV7-9 with TRBJ2-7; weak D call: TRBD2 (5 bases). This CDR3 spans 15 amino acids. CDR1 and CDR2 from the germline V gene are SEHNR and FQNEAQ (reference sequence). V shed 4 bases and J shed 1 base, with 14 bases lying between them. This chain's CDR3 is CASSSTDGKSYEQYF. CDR3 sequence (DNA): TGTGCCAGCAGCTCTACGGACGGGAAGTCCTACGAGCAGTACTTC.

V gene TRBV6-1 combines with J gene TRBJ2-7; 7 bases line up with TRBD1. This CDR3 is 15 amino acids long. Germline loops: CDR1 MNHNS, CDR2 SASEGT. J gave up 2 bases and V 6 bases, and 10 bases lay outside the gene matches. In nucleotides, the CDR3 is TGTGCCAGCAGGCTCCGGGGACAGTCCGCCTACGAGCAGTACTTC. Its translation: CASRLRGQSAYEQYF.

The V and J genes are TRBV6-5 and TRBJ2-2; 7 bases line up with TRBD2. Losses at the gene ends were 7 bases for V and 6 bases for J; bases not matched to a gene: 11. Per the germline V gene, CDR1 is MNHEY and CDR2 is SVGAGI. The CDR3 is 15 amino acids. CDR3 sequence reads: CASTRESQVAGELFF. The DNA for the CDR3 is TGTGCCAGCACGCGGGAGTCTCAAGTGGCCGGGGAGCTGTTTTTT.

The chain carries TRBV2 and TRBJ2-3, with D possibly being TRBD1 or TRBD2 (5 bases each). Trimming removed 6 bases at V and 7 bases at J, with 23 bases between. The CDR3 runs to 16 residues. The germline V gene has CDR1 SNHLY and CDR2 FYNNEI. The CDR3 is CASRKSRDPREYTQYF. CDR3 bases: TGTGCCAGCAGGAAATCCCGGGACCCTCGAGAATATACGCAGTATTTT.

V usage is TRBV4-1 and J usage is TRBJ2-1; D might be TRBD2 (6 bases). This CDR3 region has 14 residues. Germline V lookup: CDR1 MGHRA, CDR2 YSYEKL. V lost 3 bases and J lost 4, with 10 bases in between. The CDR3 DNA follows: TGCGCCAGCAGCCACCCTCGGGGGTACAATGAGCAGTTCTTC. Encoded protein: CASSHPRGYNEQFF.

The chain employs TRBV28 and TRBJ2-7; D uncertain. From germline, CDR1 is MDHEN and CDR2 SYDVKM. V lost 2 bases to trimming and J lost 4 bases, with 12 bases between them. This CDR3 has 14 amino acids. The CDR3 region has the DNA TGTGCCAGCAGTTTAGTGGGTTTGGGTTACGAGCAGTACTTC. Its protein is CASSLVGLGYEQYF.

The rearrangement uses TRBV28 and TRBJ2-2; possible D gene TRBD2, 6 bases. The CDR3 consists of 16 residues. The ends were cut back, 8 bases at V and 1 base at J, with 17 bases in the middle. The germline CDR1 and CDR2 sequences are MDHEN and SYDVKM. The CDR3 protein is CASLTDREQNTGELFF. Here the CDR3 DNA reads TGTGCCAGCTTAACGGACCGGGAGCAGAACACCGGGGAGCTGTTTTTT.